This T cell receptor (beta chain) was retrieved from a study of T cells in Graves' hyperthyroidism and ophthalmopathy. The hyperthyroidism patients had all been newly diagnosed, and their disease duration was under 2 months. Their ages ranged from 18 to 65 years. Isolation of PBMCs was performed on about 10 ml fresh peripheral blood. Germline V gives CDR1 DFQATT, CDR2 SNEGSKA (reference sequence). V lost 4 bases and J 2 bases, leaving 10 bases between the germline ends. This CDR3 contains 13 residues. Remarks on this clonotype: Its antigen is as yet unknown.

Broader study findings: Ophthalmopathy stood apart from stable hyperthyroidism in a 13 V-J model.

There were TCR beta CDR3 regions amplified from RNA transcripts. Using the HTBI primer set, a first-round RT-PCR was run on the TCR CDR3. MiXCR, applied by TCRdb to the multiplex PCR reads, yields one record per CDR3 protein. The table has 300,000 to 450,000 distinct CDR3 sequences, approximately 18% seen once; the top ten hold 30% to 35%. This sequence was found in a woman aged 25 to 45 with Graves' hyperthyroidism that later progressed to Graves' ophthalmopathy. The sample taken for sequencing was blood. V usage is TRBV20-1 and J usage is TRBJ2-3; no clear D gene. The CDR3 here is CSATTATTDTQYF. The CDR3 coding sequence is TGCAGTGCTACAACAGCGACCACAGATACGCAGTATTTT.